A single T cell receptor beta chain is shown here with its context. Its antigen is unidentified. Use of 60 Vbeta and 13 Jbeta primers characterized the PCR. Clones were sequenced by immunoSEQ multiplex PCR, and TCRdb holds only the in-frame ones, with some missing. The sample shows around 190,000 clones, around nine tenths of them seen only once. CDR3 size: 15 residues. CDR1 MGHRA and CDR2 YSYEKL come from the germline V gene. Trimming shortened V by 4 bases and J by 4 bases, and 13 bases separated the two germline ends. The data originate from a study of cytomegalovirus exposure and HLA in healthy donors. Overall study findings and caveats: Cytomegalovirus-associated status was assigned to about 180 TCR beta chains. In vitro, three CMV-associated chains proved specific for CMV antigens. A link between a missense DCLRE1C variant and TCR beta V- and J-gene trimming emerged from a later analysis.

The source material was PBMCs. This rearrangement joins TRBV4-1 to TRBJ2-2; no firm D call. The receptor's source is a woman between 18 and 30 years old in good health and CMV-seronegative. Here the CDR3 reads CASSPILVTTGELFF. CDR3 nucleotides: TGCGCCAGCAGCCCGATCCTAGTTACCACCGGGGAGCTGTTTTTT.